The T cell receptor (beta chain) under discussion was sequenced for a study of blood T cells in healthy people across ages. The wider study: About one barcoded beta molecule was captured per two T cells (by template switching).

Together with a sample-barcoded 5' primer, a J-beta primer mix was included in a second PCR lasting about 7 to 12 cycles. TCRdb analysed the 5' RACE reads with MiXCR anew, one entry per CDR3 protein. The repertoire has approximately 600,000 distinct CDR3 sequences, around 54% of them found once; the top ten carry over 35%. The germline gives CDR1 SGHRS, CDR2 YFSETQ. The CDR3 has 17 amino acids. Trimming left V 0 bases short and J 4 bases short, with 17 bases between. What was sequenced was blood. The rearrangement uses TRBV5-1 and TRBJ2-1, with a tentative D call TRBD1 (6 bases). This clonotype was sampled from a man aged 55 to 69 in good health. This CDR3 is CASSLGRSRGVYNEQFF. The CDR3 region has the DNA TGCGCCAGCAGCTTGGGGCGATCCAGGGGAGTGTACAATGAGCAGTTCTTC. The full variable domain, completed using reference TRBV5-1 and TRBJ2-1, is KAGVTQTPRYLIKTRGQQVTLSCSPISGHRSVSWYQQTPGQGLQFLFEYFSETQRNKGNFPGRFSGRQFSNSRSEMNVSTLELGDSALYLCASSLGRSRGVYNEQFFGPGTRLTVL.